This T cell receptor beta chain was observed in a study of molecular identifiers for immune sequencing clone quantification. Overall study results and limits: The share of molecules held by clones above 20 RNA copies was over 97% in effector cells and under 1% in naive cells.

Preparation methods for the bulk TCR libraries were those previously described, with listed TCR primers. From the PCR reads, TCRdb called clonotypes with MiXCR, one entry per CDR3 protein. Of under 800,000 distinct CDR3 sequences in the sample, about 25% were seen once. This clonotype has just a few counts. Its specificity is unknown. Preparation of naive CD8 libraries involved roughly 20,000 to 1,100,000 sorted cells and 10%, 30% or 50% RNA. Researchers sorted naive CD8 T cells as cells that were CD8+CD4-CCR7+CD45RA+. Sequenced: naive CD8+ T cells from blood, with Jurkat cell RNA spiked in. As to subset: FACS-sorted CD8+CD4-CCR7+CD45RA+ naive T cells. The receptor was isolated from a human donor in good health. Some libraries in this study had Jurkat cell RNA spiked in.

The CDR3 reads CASSLSGTGFPEQYF. The CDR3 bases are TGTGCCAGCAGTTTATCCGGGACAGGGTTCCCCGAGCAGTACTTC. J is TRBJ2-7 and V is TRBV28, with TRBD1 identical over 9 bases. This CDR3 has 15 residues. The ends lost 1 base at V and 6 bases at J; junction bases unmatched: 7. Germline loops: CDR1 MDHEN, CDR2 SYDVKM. Variable domain in full (rest from reference TRBV28 and TRBJ2-7): DVKVTQSSRYLVKRTGEKVFLECVQDMDHENMFWYRQDPGLGLRLIYFSYDVKMKEKGDIPEGYSVSREKKERFSLILESASTNQTSMYLCASSLSGTGFPEQYFGPGTRLTVT.